Listed below are T cell receptor beta chains from one sample, sequenced in a study of OX40 agonist ivuxolimab in advanced cancers. Here immunoSEQ multiplex PCR was the method, and the copy in TCRdb shows in-frame clones only, minus some. The repertoire consists of 70,000 or so clones, with about 89% occurring once and the leading ten covering approximately 0.7%. Sequencing used CD4+ or CD8+ T cells sorted from blood, obtained in a trial of the OX40 agonist ivuxolimab. The receptors originated from an adult with an advanced solid tumor such as melanoma, head and neck, liver or kidney cancer. Both conserved end residues are part of each CDR3. The order of the fields is V gene, clone size, J gene, D gene, CDR3 DNA, CDR3 protein. A D gene is named only where the DNA matches it firmly. Clone size is shown for a subset of rows, as once, few, many or a class of expanded clone.

v_call: TRBV5-1
clone_size: NA
j_call: TRBJ2-7
d_call: TRBD1
cdr3_nt: TGCGCCAGCAGCTTGGCGGTCACAGGGGGCTTCTACGAGCAGTACTTC
cdr3_aa: CASSLAVTGGFYEQYF

v_call: TRBV5-4
clone_size: NA
j_call: TRBJ2-3
d_call: NA
cdr3_nt: TGTGCCAGCAACTCCCCCGGGGATATCACAGATACGCAGTATTTT
cdr3_aa: CASNSPGDITDTQYF

v_call: TRBV28
clone_size: NA
j_call: TRBJ2-3
d_call: TRBD1
cdr3_nt: TGTGCCAGCAGACAGGGGGGCACAGATACGCAGTATTTT
cdr3_aa: CASRQGGTDTQYF

v_call: TRBV25-1
clone_size: NA
j_call: TRBJ1-3
d_call: TRBD1
cdr3_nt: TGTGCCACTTCGAAGACAGGGGCAGACACCATATATTTT
cdr3_aa: CATSKTGADTIYF

v_call: TRBV7-2
clone_size: NA
j_call: TRBJ2-3
d_call: TRBD1
cdr3_nt: TGTGCCAGCAGCTTAGCGCAAAGGGGACAGGGAAGAGGTTGGGATACGCAGTATTTT
cdr3_aa: CASSLAQRGQGRGWDTQYF

v_call: TRBV2
clone_size: NA
j_call: TRBJ1-6
d_call: TRBD1
cdr3_nt: TGTGCCAGCCGACAGGGGGCAAGGAATTCACCCCTCCACTTT
cdr3_aa: CASRQGARNSPLHF

v_call: TRBV11-2
clone_size: NA
j_call: TRBJ2-3
d_call: NA
cdr3_nt: TGTGCCAGCAGCTTACCCCCAGCTAGCACAGATACGCAGTATTTT
cdr3_aa: CASSLPPASTDTQYF

v_call: TRBV5-1
clone_size: once
j_call: TRBJ1-4
d_call: TRBD1
cdr3_nt: TGCGCCAGCAGCGTACAGGGGGCTGGGGAAAAACTGTTTTTT
cdr3_aa: CASSVQGAGEKLFF

v_call: TRBV2
clone_size: NA
j_call: TRBJ2-1
d_call: TRBD2
cdr3_nt: TGTGCCAGCGCGGGGACTAGCGGGAGGTCCGGTGAGCAGTTCTTC
cdr3_aa: CASAGTSGRSGEQFF

v_call: TRBV9
clone_size: once
j_call: TRBJ2-7
d_call: TRBD1
cdr3_nt: TGTGCCAGCAGCTTAGGGACAGACCCCTACGAGCAGTACTTC
cdr3_aa: CASSLGTDPYEQYF

v_call: TRBV5-1
clone_size: NA
j_call: TRBJ2-1
d_call: NA
cdr3_nt: TGCGCCAGCAGCTTGTTCCTCTCTAGCGCGACCTACAATGAGCAGTTCTTC
cdr3_aa: CASSLFLSSATYNEQFF

v_call: TRBV7-2
clone_size: NA
j_call: TRBJ2-1
d_call: TRBD1
cdr3_nt: TGTGCCAGCAGCTACTCCGGGACAGGGATTGAGCAGTTCTTC
cdr3_aa: CASSYSGTGIEQFF

v_call: TRBV19
clone_size: NA
j_call: TRBJ1-2
d_call: NA
cdr3_nt: TGTGCCAGTAGTACTCGGACTCTCGGCATATGGAAAGGCTATGGCTACACCTTC
cdr3_aa: CASSTRTLGIWKGYGYTF

v_call: TRBV7-2
clone_size: NA
j_call: TRBJ2-7
d_call: NA
cdr3_nt: TGTGCCAGCAGCTTAGGCCTTAGAGTGGGAAGCTCCTACGAGCAGTACTTC
cdr3_aa: CASSLGLRVGSSYEQYF

v_call: TRBV5-4
clone_size: NA
j_call: TRBJ2-2
d_call: NA
cdr3_nt: TGTGCCAGCAGCTTGGCGGGGGCCAACACCGGGGAGCTGTTTTTT
cdr3_aa: CASSLAGANTGELFF

v_call: TRBV7-2
clone_size: NA
j_call: TRBJ1-2
d_call: NA
cdr3_nt: TGTGCCAGCAGCTTAGAATCCTATAACTATGGCTACACCTTC
cdr3_aa: CASSLESYNYGYTF

v_call: TRBV25-1
clone_size: few
j_call: TRBJ2-7
d_call: NA
cdr3_nt: TGTGCCAGCAGACTAGGATACGAGCAGTACTTC
cdr3_aa: CASRLGYEQYF

v_call: TRBV11-2
clone_size: once
j_call: TRBJ2-7
d_call: NA
cdr3_nt: TGTGCCAGCAGCTTTCCAGCCTCCTACGAGCAGTACTTC
cdr3_aa: CASSFPASYEQYF

v_call: TRBV19
clone_size: few
j_call: TRBJ2-5
d_call: NA
cdr3_nt: TGTGCCAGTAGTATAGATCTGACTACCCGGAAAGAGACCCAGTACTTC
cdr3_aa: CASSIDLTTRKETQYF

v_call: TRBV2
clone_size: NA
j_call: TRBJ1-1
d_call: NA
cdr3_nt: TGTGCCAGCAGAGAGAGCGGGAACACTGAAGCTTTCTTT
cdr3_aa: CASRESGNTEAFF

v_call: TRBV11-2
clone_size: few
j_call: TRBJ1-1
d_call: NA
cdr3_nt: TGTGCCAGCAGCGCTGATTGGAACACTGAAGCTTTCTTT
cdr3_aa: CASSADWNTEAFF

v_call: TRBV7-9
clone_size: NA
j_call: TRBJ1-1
d_call: NA
cdr3_nt: TGTGCCAGCAGCTTAGTAGACGGGGGAGCTTTCTTT
cdr3_aa: CASSLVDGGAFF

v_call: TRBV5-1
clone_size: NA
j_call: TRBJ1-2
d_call: NA
cdr3_nt: TGCGCCAGCAGCTTGGCCCAGGGATCCCTTGGAGGCTACACCTTC
cdr3_aa: CASSLAQGSLGGYTF

v_call: TRBV7-8
clone_size: NA
j_call: TRBJ1-1
d_call: NA
cdr3_nt: TGTGCCAGCAGCTTAGTACATTCCACTGAAGCTTTCTTT
cdr3_aa: CASSLVHSTEAFF

v_call: TRBV19
clone_size: NA
j_call: TRBJ1-5
d_call: NA
cdr3_nt: TGTGCCAGTAGTATAGAGAACCCCAGTCAGCCCCAGCATTTT
cdr3_aa: CASSIENPSQPQHF

v_call: TRBV18
clone_size: NA
j_call: TRBJ2-3
d_call: TRBD2
cdr3_nt: TGTGCCAGCTCACCCCAAACTAGCGGGACAGATACGCAGTATTTT
cdr3_aa: CASSPQTSGTDTQYF